The 27 T cell receptor beta chains listed next were all sequenced from one sample in a study of OX40 agonist ivuxolimab in advanced cancers. Generated by immunoSEQ multiplex PCR, the TCRdb table keeps only in-frame clones and is missing some. The table shows fewer than 85,000 clones, with around nine tenths occurring only once. The sample in question was CD4+ or CD8+ T cells sorted from blood, obtained in a trial of the OX40 agonist ivuxolimab. These receptors were collected from an adult with an advanced solid tumor such as melanoma, head and neck, liver or kidney cancer.

This rearrangement joins TRBV28 to TRBJ2-7, with a possible D match to TRBD2 (5 bases). Germline V CDR1 and CDR2: MDHEN, SYDVKM. The CDR3 runs 14 residues. The germline V and J ends were trimmed by 5 bases and 3 bases, with 14 bases remaining between them. The CDR3 here is CASSKGGLSYEQYF. CDR3 bases: TGTGCCAGCAGTAAAGGTGGACTGAGCTACGAGCAGTACTTC.

This chain connects TRBV18 to TRBJ1-2; 7 positions match TRBD1. J lost 4 bases, V lost 6 bases, and 8 bases had no gene match. The CDR3 runs to 14 residues. The V gene's germline CDR1 is KGHSH and CDR2 LQKENI. The CDR3 coding sequence is TGTGCCAGCTCCCCCGGGACAGACCTCTATGGCTACACCTTC. It codes for CASSPGTDLYGYTF.

This chain uses TRBV6-1 with TRBJ2-7; no clear D gene. Germline V gives CDR1 MNHNS, CDR2 SASEGT. V was trimmed by 3 bases and J by 1 base, leaving 10 bases between them. CDR3 length: 14 residues. The CDR3 protein is CASSDMGLSYEQYF. The CDR3 bases are TGTGCCAGCAGTGATATGGGCCTGTCCTACGAGCAGTACTTC.

The J gene is TRBJ2-3, the V gene TRBV6-1, with 7 bases lining up with TRBD1. Trimming removed 5 bases from V and 3 bases from J; junction bases left unmatched: 5. CDR1 is MNHNS, CDR2 SASEGT, per germline. This CDR3 has 14 amino acids. The CDR3 region is CASSRDSLTDTQYF. The DNA for the CDR3 is TGTGCCAGCAGTCGGGACAGCCTTACAGATACGCAGTATTTT.

This clone has only one observation. The chain links TRBV10-3 to TRBJ2-3; no clear D. Per the germline V gene, CDR1 is ENHRY and CDR2 is SYGVKD. The V gene lost 2 bases and the J gene lost 4 bases, with 16 bases spanning the gap. The CDR3 consists of 16 residues. The CDR3 bases are TGTGCCATCAGTGAGCCCCGCGCCGGAGATGCAGATACGCAGTATTTT. As protein: CAISEPRAGDADTQYF.

The rearrangement uses TRBV9 and TRBJ2-2; 8 bases fit TRBD1. Trimming cost V 3 bases and J 3 bases; bases outside gene matches: 16. The CDR3 has 19 amino acids. Germline-derived CDR1 and CDR2 are SGDLS and YYNGEE. The CDR3 region is CASSESFLRDRFYTGELFF. The CDR3 nucleotides read TGTGCCAGCAGCGAGTCATTCTTGCGGGACAGGTTCTACACCGGGGAGCTGTTTTTT.

The chain couples TRBV6-1 to TRBJ2-7; D remains unclear. The CDR3 consists of 11 residues. V lost 3 bases and J lost 2, with 2 bases in between. Germline assignment: CDR1 MNHNS and CDR2 SASEGT. CDR3 region: CASSDPYEQYF. The CDR3 DNA is TGTGCCAGCAGTGATCCCTACGAGCAGTACTTC.

The J gene is TRBJ2-4, the V gene TRBV11-3; 14 positions match TRBD2. V lost 3 bases and J lost 1; bases outside the gene matches: 8. This CDR3 has 19 amino acids. Germline CDR1 is SGHNT and CDR2 is YENEEA. The CDR3 DNA reads as TGTGCCAGCAGCTTGACTAGCGGGAGGGCGCTGAGCGCCAAAAACATTCAGTACTTC. It encodes CASSLTSGRALSAKNIQYF.

The chain is built from TRBV28 and TRBJ1-1, with D possibly TRBD1 on 6 matching bases. With 4 bases removed from V and 6 bases from J, the gap between germline ends came to 9 bases. The CDR3 contains 12 residues. CDR1 and CDR2 from the germline V gene are MDHEN and SYDVKM. The CDR3 DNA reads as TGTGCCAGCAGTTATCAGGGGTCTGAAGCTTTCTTT. Translated: CASSYQGSEAFF.

The V call is TRBV28, the J call TRBJ2-7; 10 nucleotides line up with TRBD1. The V gene's germline CDR1 is MDHEN and CDR2 SYDVKM. J lost 5 bases, V lost 4 bases, and 2 bases had no gene match. CDR3 length: 13 residues. CDR3 in DNA: TGTGCCAGCAGTTCGGGACAGGGGAACGAGCAGTACTTC. Protein product: CASSSGQGNEQYF.

The V and J genes are TRBV29-1 and TRBJ1-2, with no clear D. This CDR3 is built from 11 residues. Germline CDR1 is SQVTM and CDR2 is ANQGSEA. Trimming left V 3 bases short and J 13 bases short, with 15 bases between. The CDR3 loop is CSVDTNDRATF. In nucleotides, the CDR3 is TGCAGCGTTGACACTAACGACCGGGCCACCTTC.

The gene calls are TRBV19 and TRBJ2-1; D uncertain. The length of the CDR3 is 14 residues. CDR1 and CDR2 (germline): LNHDA, SQIVND (reference sequence). The germline V and J ends were trimmed by 8 bases and 5 bases, with 16 bases remaining between them. The CDR3 DNA is TGTGCCAGTGCCTCGGTAGTCATTAACAATGAGCAGTTCTTC. Its translation: CASASVVINNEQFF.

V and J are TRBV30 and TRBJ1-6; D remains ambiguous. Germline V gene sequence: CDR1 GTSNPN, CDR2 SVGIG (reference sequence). With 2 bases removed from V and 9 bases from J, the gap between germline ends came to 11 bases. This CDR3 has 13 residues. The CDR3 bases are TGTGCCTGGAGTAATTTTGAAGGTTCACCCCTCCACTTT. Encoded protein: CAWSNFEGSPLHF. Full variable domain (outside the CDR3, taken from reference TRBV30 and TRBJ1-6): SQTIHQWPATLVQPVGSPLSLECTVEGTSNPNLYWYRQAAGRGLQLLFYSVGIGQISSEVPQNLSASRPQDRQFILSSKKLLLSDSGFYLCAWSNFEGSPLHFGNGTRLTVT.

The chain combines TRBV7-8 with TRBJ2-5; 9 bases are shared with TRBD2. The CDR3 loop spans 15 amino acids. Trimming at V came to 2 bases and at J to 4 bases, leaving 5 bases not matched to a gene. Germline assignment: CDR1 SGHVS and CDR2 FQNEAQ. For the CDR3, the DNA is TGTGCCAGCAGCTTAACCGGCGGGAGGGGAGAGACCCAGTACTTC. The encoded protein is CASSLTGGRGETQYF.

V usage is TRBV10-3 and J usage is TRBJ2-3; 9 bases align to TRBD1. J lost 3 bases, V lost 10 bases, and 5 bases had no gene match. CDR3 size: 13 residues. CDR1 ENHRY and CDR2 SYGVKD come from the germline V gene. The CDR3 DNA reads TGTGCCACCGTACAGGGGGCAACAGATACGCAGTATTTT. Amino acids: CATVQGATDTQYF.

V gene TRBV28 combines with J gene TRBJ1-2; D gene uncertain. The CDR3 contains 11 residues. Germline V lookup: CDR1 MDHEN, CDR2 SYDVKM. Trimming pared 7 bases from V and 8 bases from J, leaving 11 bases between. The CDR3, as DNA: TGTGCCAGCACCAAAGTTGAGGGCTACACCTTC. Translated: CASTKVEGYTF.

This chain joins TRBV5-1 and TRBJ1-2, with D maybe TRBD1 (6 bases). V was pared by 5 bases and J by 8 bases, with 13 bases between. The CDR3 runs to 12 residues. Germline V gene lookup returns CDR1 SGHRS and CDR2 YFSETQ. The CDR3 reads CASRRTADGYTF. In DNA form, the CDR3 reads TGCGCCAGCAGACGGACAGCGGACGGCTACACCTTC. Full variable domain (rest looked up from reference TRBV5-1 and TRBJ1-2): KAGVTQTPRYLIKTRGQQVTLSCSPISGHRSVSWYQQTPGQGLQFLFEYFSETQRNKGNFPGRFSGRQFSNSRSEMNVSTLELGDSALYLCASRRTADGYTFGSGTRLTVV.

V and J are TRBV15 and TRBJ1-1, with D maybe TRBD1 (6 bases). The CDR3 extends over 15 amino acids. The germline gives CDR1 LNHNV, CDR2 YYDKDF (reference sequence). Between the trimmed V and J ends, which lost 5 bases and 3 bases, there was a span of 16 bases. CDR3 residues: CATSGPRGGYTEAFF. Here the CDR3 DNA reads TGTGCCACCAGCGGTCCCAGGGGAGGGTACACTGAAGCTTTCTTT.

The chain couples TRBV13 to TRBJ2-7; D is ambiguous. Germline V lookup: CDR1 PRHDT, CDR2 FYEKMQ (reference sequence). This CDR3 is 12 amino acids long. V was clipped by 0 bases and J by 1 base, with 1 base between them. CDR3 in amino acids: CASSLGSYEQYF. CDR3 nucleotide sequence: TGTGCCAGCAGCTTAGGATCCTACGAGCAGTACTTC.

In this sample, this clone turned up once. CDR3 nucleotides: TGTGCCAGCAGCGTAGCGCCTCGAGAGACCCAGTACTTC. This gives the protein CASSVAPRETQYF. J is TRBJ2-5 and V is TRBV9; D uncertain. V lost 0 bases to trimming and J lost 4 bases, with 7 bases between them. The CDR3 has 13 residues. CDR1 is SGDLS, CDR2 YYNGEE, per germline.

This chain uses TRBV7-2 with TRBJ2-1, with 9 bases fitting TRBD2. CDR1 is SGHTA, CDR2 FQGNSA, per germline. The CDR3 is 14 amino acids. V shed 11 bases and J 5 bases; nucleotides not matched to a gene: 10. In DNA form, the CDR3 reads TGTGCCCGGGGGGTAGCGGGGGCCAACAATGAGCAGTTCTTC. This encodes CARGVAGANNEQFF.

The chain links TRBV28 to TRBJ1-5; D not resolved. CDR1 is MDHEN, CDR2 SYDVKM, per germline. V lost 4 bases and J 3 bases, leaving 16 bases between the germline ends. The CDR3 loop spans 16 amino acids. The CDR3 DNA reads TGTGCCAGCAGTTCCGAGGACGGAGCATACAATCAGCCCCAGCATTTT. Translated: CASSSEDGAYNQPQHF.

The CDR3 DNA sequence: TGTGCCATCAGTGAACAAAGCCAAGGGAACACTGAAGCTTTCTTT. Protein: CAISEQSQGNTEAFF. This chain uses TRBV10-3 with TRBJ1-1; the D is unclear. Germline loops: CDR1 ENHRY, CDR2 SYGVKD. V shed 3 bases and J shed 1 base, with 12 bases lying between them. The CDR3 loop spans 15 amino acids.

This CDR3 is CASSAYQGKVYEQFF. Written as DNA, the CDR3 is TGTGCCAGCAGCGCTTACCAGGGGAAAGTCTATGAGCAGTTCTTC. V and J are TRBV7-9 and TRBJ2-1; possibly TRBD1 for D (6 bases). V lost 5 bases to trimming and J lost 8 bases, with 19 bases between them. There are 15 residues in the CDR3. Per the germline V gene, CDR1 is SEHNR and CDR2 is FQNEAQ (reference sequence).

The chain combines TRBV2 with TRBJ2-5; 8 bases agree with TRBD2. CDR3 length: 13 residues. V dropped 4 bases and J dropped 5; count of bases not matched to a gene: 3. The germline V gene has CDR1 SNHLY and CDR2 FYNNEI. The DNA for the CDR3 is TGTGCCAGCAGTGTAAGCGGGAGCGAGACCCAGTACTTC. This translates into CASSVSGSETQYF.

The V and J genes are TRBV7-9 and TRBJ2-5, with 7 nucleotides matching TRBD1. J was trimmed by 5 bases and V by 5 bases; bases with no gene match: 8. This CDR3 region has 14 residues. CDR1 and CDR2 from the germline V gene are SEHNR and FQNEAQ (reference sequence). The CDR3 reads CASSREIQGETQYF. CDR3 nucleotide sequence: TGTGCCAGCAGCAGAGAGATACAGGGGGAGACCCAGTACTTC.

The chain combines TRBV7-9 with TRBJ1-2; 7 positions agree with TRBD1. V dropped 5 bases and J dropped 8; count of bases not matched to a gene: 11. Germline CDR1 reads SEHNR; CDR2 reads FQNEAQ (reference sequence). This CDR3 comprises 14 residues. CDR3 sequence: CASSLLQGIKGYTF. CDR3 sequence (DNA): TGTGCCAGCAGCCTTCTACAGGGGATTAAAGGCTACACCTTC.